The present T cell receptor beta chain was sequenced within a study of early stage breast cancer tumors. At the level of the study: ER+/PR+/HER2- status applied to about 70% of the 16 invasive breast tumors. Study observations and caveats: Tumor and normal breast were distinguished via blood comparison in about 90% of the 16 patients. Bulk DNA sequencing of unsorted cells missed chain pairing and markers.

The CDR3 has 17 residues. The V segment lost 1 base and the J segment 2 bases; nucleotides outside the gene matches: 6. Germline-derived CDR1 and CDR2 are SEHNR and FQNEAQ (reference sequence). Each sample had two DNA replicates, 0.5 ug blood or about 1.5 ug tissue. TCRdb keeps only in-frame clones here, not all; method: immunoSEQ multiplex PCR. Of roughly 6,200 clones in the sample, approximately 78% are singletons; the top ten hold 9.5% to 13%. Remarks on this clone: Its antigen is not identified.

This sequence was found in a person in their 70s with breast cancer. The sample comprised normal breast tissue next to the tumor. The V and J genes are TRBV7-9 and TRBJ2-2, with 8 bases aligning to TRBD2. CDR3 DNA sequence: TGTGCCAGCAGCTTAGTTCTAGCGGGCCCCAACACCGGGGAGCTGTTTTTT. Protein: CASSLVLAGPNTGELFF.